A single T cell receptor beta chain is shown here with its context. Its antigen remains unidentified. The CDR3 totals 14 residues. The V end was cut by 4 bases, the J end by 5 bases, with 10 bases between. Germline V gives CDR1 KGHDR, CDR2 SFDVKD. This entry belongs to a study of CD4 T cells in relation to SARS-CoV-2 and coronaviruses. Overall study results and limits: Samples before the pandemic and after infection were not matched within any donor. Roughly 69% of donors had memory CD4+ clonotypes crossrecognizing SARS-CoV-2 and common cold coronavirus spike. SARS-CoV-2-driven expansion was significantly weaker in crossreactive than monoreactive clones.

TCRdb's copy holds only in-frame clones and misses some; the assay was immunoSEQ multiplex PCR. The table shows 15,000 to 20,000 clones, with about three quarters occurring only once. CD4+ T cells from unexposed donors were obtained before the COVID-19 pandemic (2011-2018). CD4+ T cells were isolated from the cells after around 11 days of culture. Unexposed-donor CD4+ T cells were probed with SARS-CoV-2 S/N and four cold-coronavirus spikes, cells permitting. The sequence was obtained from a human donor in good health. The sample was CD4+ T cells from PBMCs, cultured in vitro. V gene TRBV24-1 combines with J gene TRBJ2-2; D is possibly TRBD2 (6 bases). CDR3 loop: CATSEGGFTGELFF. In DNA, the CDR3 is TGTGCCACCAGTGAGGGGGGATTTACCGGGGAGCTGTTTTTT.